The 28 T cell receptor beta chains below all came from one sample that was sequenced in a study of T cell repertoires in cytomegalovirus infection. MiXCR, run by TCRdb on the reads, gives a single entry per CDR3 protein. The sample contains fewer than 30,000 distinct CDR3 sequences, approximately 18% of which appear only once. Which antigens these TCRs recognize remains unknown. Specimen: CD8+ T cells from cultured PBMCs, collected from culture after CMV antigen stimulation. All receptors come from a human donor in good health (CMV status not recorded). Some clones in this sample may be carry-over from other donors' samples.

The chain employs TRBV12-3 or TRBV12-4 and TRBJ2-3; 8 nucleotides line up with TRBD2. This CDR3 spans 16 amino acids. J lost 0 bases, V lost 5 bases, and 7 bases had no gene match. The CDR3 nucleotides read TGTGCCAGCAGTCCAACTAGCGGAGCTAGCACAGATACGCAGTATTTT. It yields the protein CASSPTSGASTDTQYF.

The chain couples TRBV7-9 to TRBJ1-4; maybe TRBD1 (5 bases). The CDR3 runs 16 residues. V was shortened by 5 bases and J by 3 bases, with 16 bases between the two germline ends. CDR1 and CDR2 from the germline V gene are SEHNR and FQNEAQ (reference sequence). The CDR3 sequence is CASSNRDLAANEKLFF. The DNA of the CDR3 is TGTGCCAGCAGCAATCGGGACTTGGCAGCTAATGAAAAACTGTTTTTT.

This clonotype was detected only a few times. V gene TRBV7-6 combines with J gene TRBJ2-1, with 7 bases aligning to TRBD2. V gave up 5 bases and J gave up 5 bases; unmatched junction bases: 6. Germline V CDR1 and CDR2: SGHVS, FNYEAQ. This CDR3 contains 14 residues. The CDR3 region has the DNA TGTGCCAGCAGCAAGCGGGGCGCAAACAATGAGCAGTTCTTC. It yields the protein CASSKRGANNEQFF.

This clonotype occurred a few times. The genes are TRBV7-8 and TRBJ1-1, with D unclear. Trimming removed 5 bases at V and 1 base at J, with 8 bases between. The CDR3 spans 13 residues. Germline V gene lookup returns CDR1 SGHVS and CDR2 FQNEAQ. The CDR3: CASSARGNTEAFF. CDR3 sequence (DNA): TGTGCCAGCAGCGCGCGGGGGAACACTGAAGCTTTCTTT.

This clonotype was picked up a small number of times. The V and J genes are TRBV4-1 and TRBJ2-1; 7 bases agree with TRBD2. The CDR3 runs to 16 residues. Germline V gene sequence: CDR1 MGHRA, CDR2 YSYEKL. Trimming at V came to 0 bases and at J to 6 bases, leaving 8 bases not matched to a gene. In DNA form, the CDR3 reads TGCGCCAGCAGCCAAGATCTGGGGGGGTGGAGCAATGAGCAGTTCTTC. It encodes CASSQDLGGWSNEQFF.

The sample holds many counts of this clonotype. The J gene is TRBJ1-2, the V gene TRBV2, with D uncertain. Germline V gene sequence: CDR1 SNHLY, CDR2 FYNNEI. The CDR3 is made up of 12 amino acids. The V end lost 1 base, the J end lost 2 bases, and 2 bases lay between the germline ends. CDR3 DNA: TGTGCCAGCAGTGAAGGGAACTATGGCTACACCTTC. It yields the protein CASSEGNYGYTF.

This clonotype was observed a handful of times. The V gene is TRBV27, the J gene TRBJ2-1, with D possibly being TRBD2 (6 bases). Trimming left V 1 base short and J 7 bases short, with 11 bases between. Germline loops: CDR1 MNHEY, CDR2 SMNVEV (reference sequence). This CDR3 has 14 amino acids. The CDR3 region has the DNA TGTGCCAGCAGTTTATTCTGGGGGAGGAATGAGCAGTTCTTC. This gives the protein CASSLFWGRNEQFF.

This clonotype showed up just a few times. The rearrangement joins TRBV7-2 to TRBJ2-1; tentatively, D is TRBD2 (5 bases). V was cut by 8 bases and J by 8 bases, with 10 bases left in between. CDR1 is SGHTA and CDR2 is FQGNSA in the germline V gene. The CDR3 contains 11 residues. The CDR3 DNA follows: TGTGCCAGCCAGGACTCATATGAGCAGTTCTTC. Translating gives CASQDSYEQFF.

This chain uses TRBV7-2 with TRBJ2-7, with D possibly being TRBD2 (5 bases). V lost 1 base and J 7 bases, leaving 11 bases between the germline ends. This CDR3 has 13 residues. CDR1 and CDR2 (germline): SGHTA, FQGNSA. The CDR3 sequence is CASSLGPGKEQYF. DNA for the CDR3: TGTGCCAGCAGCTTAGGGCCGGGAAAGGAGCAGTACTTC.

This chain joins TRBV7-1 and TRBJ2-7, with 13 nucleotides matching TRBD2. TRBV7-1 is assigned to the ORF class and has an uncertain function. Trimming cost V 6 bases and J 4 bases; bases outside gene matches: 12. The CDR3 spans 17 residues. In nucleotides, the CDR3 is TGTGCCAGCAGTTCCGGGCGGACTAGCGGGAGCGTTTACGAGCAGTACTTC. Its translation: CASSSGRTSGSVYEQYF.

This clonotype appeared a few times. This chain uses TRBV20-1 with TRBJ2-3, with D maybe TRBD2 (5 bases). V lost 1 base, J lost 4 bases, and 6 bases lay in between. The germline V gene encodes CDR1 DFQATT and CDR2 SNEGSKA (reference sequence). This CDR3 is 12 amino acids long. The CDR3 spells CSARAGADTQYF. The CDR3 bases are TGCAGTGCTAGAGCCGGGGCAGATACGCAGTATTTT.

This clonotype occurred a few times. This sequence joins TRBV7-9 and TRBJ2-1; the match to TRBD2 covers 12 bases. Germline trimming cut 5 bases from V and 5 bases from J; bases unmatched to any gene: 10. Germline V gene data show CDR1 as SEHNR and CDR2 as FQNEAQ (reference sequence). The CDR3 runs 17 residues. The CDR3: CASSLTSGSISHNEQFF. The CDR3 nucleotides are TGTGCCAGCAGCCTGACTAGCGGGAGCATTTCCCACAATGAGCAGTTCTTC.

This chain joins TRBV5-6 and TRBJ2-3; TRBD2 agrees at 12 bases. Germline-derived CDR1 and CDR2 are SGHDT and YYEEEE. V shed 2 bases, J shed 3 bases, and the junction held 10 bases outside the gene matches. CDR3 size: 18 residues. CDR3 in DNA: TGTGCCAGCAGCTTCCGTCTAGCGGGGGGGATAGAGACAGATACGCAGTATTTT. Protein sequence: CASSFRLAGGIETDTQYF.

This sequence joins TRBV6-2 or TRBV6-3 and TRBJ2-1; TRBD2 matches at 13 bases. The CDR3 sequence is 16 residues long. Germline-derived CDR1 and CDR2 are MNHEY and SVGEGT. The J segment lost 6 bases and the V segment lost 6 bases, leaving 8 bases of the junction unmatched. The CDR3 coding sequence is TGTGCCAGCAGAAAACTAGCGGGGGGGCCGGGCAATGAGCAGTTCTTC. Its translation is CASRKLAGGPGNEQFF.

This clonotype came up a few times. The genes are TRBV7-3 and TRBJ2-2; D gene unclear. Trimming shortened V by 6 bases and J by 0 bases, and 11 bases separated the two germline ends. Germline V CDR1 and CDR2: SGHTA, FQGTGA. This CDR3 is 15 amino acids long. The CDR3 DNA follows: TGTGCCAGCAGTCCTACACCTGCGAACACCGGGGAGCTGTTTTTT. Amino acids: CASSPTPANTGELFF.

This clonotype was found a few times. The V and J genes are TRBV6-2 or TRBV6-3 and TRBJ2-5; weak D call: TRBD1 (5 bases). Germline loops: CDR1 MNHEY, CDR2 SVGEGT. Trimming took 1 base from V and 2 from J, leaving 14 bases between them. The CDR3 is 16 amino acids. CDR3 sequence: CASSYFFDRNQETQYF. DNA of the CDR3: TGTGCCAGCAGTTACTTCTTCGACAGAAATCAAGAGACCCAGTACTTC.

This sequence joins TRBV7-9 and TRBJ2-1; D possibly uses TRBD1 or TRBD2 (6 bases each). The CDR3 sequence is 14 residues long. V was cut by 8 bases and J by 1 base, with 12 bases left in between. Per germline, CDR1 SEHNR and CDR2 FQNEAQ (reference sequence). The CDR3 reads CASGGPYSYNEQFF. In nucleotides, the CDR3 is TGTGCCAGCGGGGGGCCCTATTCCTACAATGAGCAGTTCTTC. The full variable domain, rest sourced from reference TRBV7-9 and TRBJ2-1, is DTGVSQNPRHKITKRGQNVTFRCDPISEHNRLYWYRQTLGQGPEFLTYFQNEAQLEKSRLLSDRFSAERPKGSFSTLEIQRTEQGDSAMYLCASGGPYSYNEQFFGPGTRLTVL.

This clonotype was counted only a few times. In nucleotides, the CDR3 is TGTGCCAGCAGTCCGGACCCGGGGACAGGGGCTAACTATGGCTACACCTTC. It specifies CASSPDPGTGANYGYTF. This chain uses TRBV28 with TRBJ1-2, with 10 bases lining up with TRBD1. This CDR3 contains 17 residues. After removal of 5 bases from V and 0 bases from J, the junction contained 9 bases not matched to a gene. Germline values: CDR1 MDHEN, CDR2 SYDVKM.

The chain carries TRBV7-2 and TRBJ2-2; D is unclear. V gave up 5 bases and J gave up 0 bases, with 10 bases separating them. CDR3 size: 15 residues. Germline V gene lookup returns CDR1 SGHTA and CDR2 FQGNSA. The CDR3 nucleotides read TGTGCCAGCAGCCGAACGGGCGCGAACACCGGGGAGCTGTTTTTT. As protein: CASSRTGANTGELFF.

This clonotype appeared a few times. The gene calls are TRBV7-9 and TRBJ2-7; no reliable D call. Deletions cut 2 bases from V and 0 bases from J, with 5 bases between. Germline V gene lookup returns CDR1 SEHNR and CDR2 FQNEAQ (reference sequence). The CDR3 has 13 amino acids. This CDR3 reads CASSLKVSYEQYF. In nucleotides, the CDR3 is TGTGCCAGCAGCTTAAAGGTCTCCTACGAGCAGTACTTC.

This clonotype was counted between two and nine times. The rearrangement uses TRBV2 and TRBJ2-4; TRBD1 agrees at 9 bases. The V segment lost 2 bases and the J segment 0 bases; nucleotides outside the gene matches: 17. Germline-derived CDR1 and CDR2 are SNHLY and FYNNEI. This CDR3 is built from 21 residues. For the CDR3, the DNA is TGTGCCAGCAGTGAATTCGTATTGGTGACAGGGGGGTTCGTAGCCAAAAACATTCAGTACTTC. Translation: CASSEFVLVTGGFVAKNIQYF. The variable domain in full, with the rest retrieved from reference TRBV2 and TRBJ2-4, is EPEVTQTPSHQVTQMGQEVILRCVPISNHLYFYWYRQILGQKVEFLVSFYNNEISEKSEIFDDQFSVERPDGSNFTLKIRSTKLEDSAMYFCASSEFVLVTGGFVAKNIQYFGAGTRLSVL.

The rearrangement links TRBV6-5 to TRBJ2-2, with D hard to call. The V end lost 0 bases, the J end lost 6 bases, and 5 bases lay between the germline ends. This CDR3 spans 13 amino acids. The germline gives CDR1 MNHEY, CDR2 SVGAGI. CDR3 nucleotides: TGTGCCAGCAGTTACTCAGGATCCGGGGAGCTGTTTTTT. As protein: CASSYSGSGELFF.

This clonotype was recorded a few times. The gene calls are TRBV6-4 and TRBJ2-1; 8 bases agree with TRBD2. The CDR3 covers 16 residues. The ends lost 4 bases at V and 5 bases at J; junction bases unmatched: 10. Germline V CDR1 and CDR2: MRHNA, SNTAGT. Here the CDR3 reads CASSGRAGEGHNEQFF. The CDR3, as DNA: TGTGCCAGCAGTGGAAGAGCGGGGGAGGGACACAATGAGCAGTTCTTC.

The CDR3 region has the DNA TGTGCCAGCACCCCAGGGGACAGCGGGGCCTCTGGGGCCAACGTCCTGACTTTC. This gives the protein CASTPGDSGASGANVLTF. The chain joins TRBV7-9 to TRBJ2-6, with D perhaps TRBD1 or TRBD2 (7 bases each). There are 18 residues in the CDR3. Germline CDR1 SEHNR, CDR2 FQNEAQ (reference sequence). Deletions cut 7 bases from V and 0 bases from J, with 19 bases between.

This sequence joins TRBV10-2 and TRBJ2-7; 8 bases are a match to TRBD1. The trim removed 2 bases at V and 1 base at J, leaving 4 bases unmatched. The CDR3 totals 15 residues. The germline V gene encodes CDR1 WSHSY and CDR2 SAAADI. The CDR3, as DNA: TGCGCCAGCAGTGAGCACGGACAGGGATCCTACGAGCAGTACTTC. Amino acid sequence: CASSEHGQGSYEQYF.

J is TRBJ2-7 and V is TRBV7-2, with TRBD2 matching 8 bases. With V trimmed by 3 bases and J by 3 bases, 4 bases remained unmatched. This CDR3 has 14 residues. Germline CDR1 and CDR2: SGHTA and FQGNSA. The CDR3, as DNA: TGTGCCAGCAGCTTTGCGGGAGGCCACTACGAGCAGTACTTC. Its translation is CASSFAGGHYEQYF. Filled out from reference TRBV7-2 and TRBJ2-7, the complete variable domain reads GAGVSQSPSNKVTEKGKDVELRCDPISGHTALYWYRQSLGQGLEFLIYFQGNSAPDKSGLPSDRFSAERTGGSVSTLTIQRTQQEDSAVYLCASSFAGGHYEQYFGPGTRLTVT.

Of note for this clonotype: Mismatch with germline at one junction end may stem from a read error. The V and J genes are TRBV9 and TRBJ2-3; D gene unclear. Germline assignment: CDR1 SGDLS and CDR2 YYNGEE. This CDR3 spans 14 amino acids. CDR3 region: CASGVRVSTDTQYF. The CDR3, as DNA: TGTGCCAGCGGCGTAAGAGTCAGCACAGATACGCAGTATTTT. The full variable domain, completed using reference TRBV9 and TRBJ2-3, is DSGVTQTPKHLITATGQRVTLRCSPRSGDLSVYWYQQSLDQGLQFLIQYYNGEERAKGNILERFSAQQFPDLHSELNLSSLELGDSALYFCASGVRVSTDTQYFGPGTRLTVL.

CDR3 DNA sequence: TGTGCCAGCAGTTCCGAGGACAGATTGGGAAACACCATATATTTT. The encoded protein is CASSSEDRLGNTIYF. This chain joins TRBV6-2 or TRBV6-3 and TRBJ1-3, with D perhaps TRBD1 (6 bases). The ends were cut back, 4 bases at V and 4 bases at J, with 14 bases in the middle. Germline V CDR1 and CDR2: MNHEY, SVGEGT. This CDR3 region has 15 residues.